The 24 T cell receptor beta chains listed next were all sequenced from one sample in a study of OX40 agonist ivuxolimab in advanced cancers. Clones were read by immunoSEQ multiplex PCR, and TCRdb kept only the in-frame ones, dropping some. The data show tens of thousands of clones, approximately 80% seen once. This sample comprised CD4+ or CD8+ T cells sorted from blood, obtained in a trial of the OX40 agonist ivuxolimab. The receptors originated from an adult with an advanced solid tumor such as melanoma, head and neck, liver or kidney cancer.

This clone was seen a few times. The rearrangement uses TRBV30 and TRBJ1-5, with D perhaps matching TRBD1 (6 bases). The length of the CDR3 is 13 residues. Germline CDR1 and CDR2: GTSNPN and SVGIG (reference sequence). The V and J ends lost 2 bases and 4 bases respectively, with 9 bases between them. The CDR3 DNA sequence: TGTGCCTGGAGTCCGCAGGGGAATCAGCCCCAGCATTTT. Its protein is CAWSPQGNQPQHF.

The chain links TRBV28 to TRBJ1-2; D not certain. The ends were cut back, 1 base at V and 6 bases at J, with 9 bases in the middle. The CDR3 has 13 residues. Germline V gives CDR1 MDHEN, CDR2 SYDVKM. CDR3 region: CASSLSRGDGYTF. DNA for the CDR3: TGTGCCAGCAGTTTATCCCGCGGTGATGGCTACACCTTC.

This sequence joins TRBV4-3 and TRBJ1-5; TRBD1 agrees at 8 bases. Germline V lookup: CDR1 LGHNA, CDR2 YSLEER. V trimming: 4 bases; J trimming: 8 bases; junction bases outside the gene matches: 13. CDR3 size: 16 residues. The CDR3: CASSLSLTGEWEPQHF. The CDR3 nucleotides are TGCGCCAGCAGCCTTTCCCTGACAGGGGAGTGGGAGCCCCAGCATTTT.

This clone was picked up one time. This chain links TRBV7-9 with TRBJ1-2; 7 bases agree with TRBD1. Losses at the gene ends were 5 bases for V and 7 bases for J; bases not matched to a gene: 4. Germline V CDR1 and CDR2: SEHNR, FQNEAQ (reference sequence). This CDR3 has 12 residues. CDR3 nucleotides: TGTGCCAGCAGCGTCGACAGGGTTGGCTACACCTTC. Amino acid sequence: CASSVDRVGYTF.

The rearrangement joins TRBV28 to TRBJ2-3; D perhaps matches TRBD1 (6 bases). This CDR3 has 15 amino acids. Germline CDR1 MDHEN, CDR2 SYDVKM. Trimming left V 2 bases short and J 0 bases short, with 9 bases between. CDR3 bases: TGTGCCAGCAGTTTAATAGGGGGAAGCACAGATACGCAGTATTTT. Protein: CASSLIGGSTDTQYF.

This chain links TRBV9 with TRBJ2-3; perhaps TRBD2 as D (6 bases). This CDR3 contains 15 residues. Trimming removed 0 bases from V and 1 base from J, with 9 bases in between. Germline CDR1 SGDLS, CDR2 YYNGEE. This chain's CDR3 is CASSVGWGGTDTQYF. CDR3 coding DNA: TGTGCCAGCAGCGTAGGATGGGGGGGCACAGATACGCAGTATTTT.

The chain has TRBV4-1 and TRBJ2-5; D possibly corresponds to TRBD2 (6 bases). Germline lookup yields CDR1 MGHRA and CDR2 YSYEKL. The CDR3 has 13 residues. Between the trimmed V and J ends, which lost 1 base and 5 bases, there was a span of 8 bases. CDR3 nucleotide sequence: TGCGCCAGCAGCCAAGTACGGGGGGAGACCCAGTACTTC. Translation gives CASSQVRGETQYF.

The genes are TRBV11-3 and TRBJ2-1; TRBD2 matches 10 bases. V trimming: 6 bases; J trimming: 10 bases; junction bases outside the gene matches: 6. The CDR3 runs to 13 residues. The germline V gene encodes CDR1 SGHNT and CDR2 YENEEA. In nucleotides, the CDR3 is TGTGCCAGCAGTCCCGGGACTAGCGACGAGCAGTTCTTC. Residues: CASSPGTSDEQFF. Using reference TRBV11-3 and TRBJ2-1 for the parts outside the CDR3, the full variable domain is EAGVVQSPRYKIIEKKQPVAFWCNPISGHNTLYWYLQNLGQGPELLIRYENEEAVDDSQLPKDRFSAERLKGVDSTLKIQPAELGDSAVYLCASSPGTSDEQFFGPGTRLTVL.

The J gene is TRBJ1-2, the V gene TRBV7-9; TRBD1 is a possible D gene (5 bases). The germline V and J ends were trimmed by 5 bases and 2 bases, with 9 bases remaining between them. Per germline, CDR1 SEHNR and CDR2 FQNEAQ (reference sequence). The CDR3 totals 13 residues. The CDR3 nucleotides read TGTGCCAGCAGCAGGGACGGCAACTATGGCTACACCTTC. Translated, it gives CASSRDGNYGYTF.

This clone has only a few counts. The V gene is TRBV5-1, the J gene TRBJ2-1; 7 nucleotides align to TRBD2. Per the germline V gene, CDR1 is SGHRS and CDR2 is YFSETQ. The trim removed 3 bases at V and 4 bases at J, leaving 10 bases unmatched. The CDR3 sequence is 16 residues long. The CDR3 sequence: CASSWGSGVGYNEQFF. CDR3 nucleotides: TGCGCCAGCAGCTGGGGGAGCGGGGTCGGGTACAATGAGCAGTTCTTC.

The V and J genes are TRBV11-2 and TRBJ2-5; 11 bases are a match to TRBD2. The CDR3 runs to 15 residues. Germline V gene data show CDR1 as SGHAT and CDR2 as FQNNGV. V shed 3 bases, J shed 5 bases, and the junction held 5 bases outside the gene matches. CDR3 region: CASSFIAGGGETQYF. The CDR3 nucleotides are TGTGCCAGCAGCTTTATAGCGGGAGGGGGGGAGACCCAGTACTTC.

The sample holds a few counts of this clone. The genes are TRBV10-3 and TRBJ2-1; no firm D call. V was pared by 4 bases and J by 9 bases, with 13 bases between. The CDR3 totals 13 residues. The V gene's germline CDR1 is ENHRY and CDR2 SYGVKD. This CDR3 is CAISGLFYPEQFF. For the CDR3, the DNA is TGTGCCATCAGTGGACTGTTCTACCCTGAGCAGTTCTTC.

This chain links TRBV30 with TRBJ1-5, with D unclear. The CDR3 is 14 residues long. Germline V gene data show CDR1 as GTSNPN and CDR2 as SVGIG (reference sequence). V shed 5 bases and J shed 0 bases, with 11 bases lying between them. The CDR3 spells CAWGLQYSNQPQHF. In nucleotides, the CDR3 is TGTGCCTGGGGACTCCAGTATAGCAATCAGCCCCAGCATTTT. The full variable domain, in which reference TRBV30 and TRBJ1-5 provide the parts outside the CDR3, is SQTIHQWPATLVQPVGSPLSLECTVEGTSNPNLYWYRQAAGRGLQLLFYSVGIGQISSEVPQNLSASRPQDRQFILSSKKLLLSDSGFYLCAWGLQYSNQPQHFGDGTRLSIL.

This chain connects TRBV29-1 to TRBJ2-1, with 7 bases identical to TRBD1. Germline CDR1 reads SQVTM; CDR2 reads ANQGSEA. The J segment lost 9 bases and the V segment lost 1 base, leaving 12 bases of the junction unmatched. This CDR3 contains 15 residues. The CDR3 bases are TGCAGCGTTGAAGGGGGACAGACAGCTTTGGGTGAGCAGTTCTTC. Protein: CSVEGGQTALGEQFF.

The chain combines TRBV4-1 with TRBJ2-2; 9 bases are shared with TRBD1. Trimming removed 3 bases from V and 0 bases from J; junction bases left unmatched: 2. The CDR3 is made up of 16 amino acids. In germline, CDR1 is MGHRA, CDR2 YSYEKL. The CDR3: CASSQGTGTNTGELFF. CDR3 in DNA: TGCGCCAGCAGCCAGGGGACAGGGACGAACACCGGGGAGCTGTTTTTT.

V and J are TRBV5-4 and TRBJ2-1; 9 bases agree with TRBD2. The germline V gene encodes CDR1 SGHNT and CDR2 YYREEE (reference sequence). This CDR3 comprises 18 residues. V lost 0 bases, J lost 11 bases, and 18 bases stayed unmatched. The chain's CDR3 is CASSLAESGLAHPGQQFF. Written as DNA, the CDR3 is TGTGCCAGCAGCTTGGCCGAATCGGGACTAGCACACCCGGGGCAGCAGTTCTTC.

The V and J genes are TRBV19 and TRBJ2-6, with D tentatively TRBD1 (6 bases). The length of the CDR3 is 17 residues. Looked up from germline, CDR1 is LNHDA and CDR2 is SQIVND (reference sequence). V lost 5 bases to trimming and J lost 0 bases, with 14 bases between them. The CDR3 coding sequence is TGTGCCAGTAGTTCCCCCCGACAGGCCTCTGGGGCCAACGTCCTGACTTTC. It encodes CASSSPRQASGANVLTF.

The V call is TRBV18, the J call TRBJ2-5; possible D gene TRBD2, 6 bases. Trimming took off 0 bases at V and 5 bases at J, with 13 bases between the two ends. Per germline, CDR1 KGHSH and CDR2 LQKENI. The CDR3 spans 15 residues. CDR3 protein: CASSPPGGSGETQYF. CDR3 nucleotide sequence: TGTGCCAGCTCACCACCAGGAGGCAGCGGGGAGACCCAGTACTTC.

The chain carries TRBV11-2 and TRBJ2-3, with TRBD2 as a possible D gene (5 bases). Trimming stripped 5 bases from V and 0 bases from J, with 9 bases between. The V gene's germline CDR1 is SGHAT and CDR2 FQNNGV. This CDR3 contains 14 residues. The CDR3: CASSPRGSTDTQYF. As DNA, the CDR3 is TGTGCCAGCAGCCCCCGGGGTAGCACAGATACGCAGTATTTT.

This chain joins TRBV7-9 and TRBJ1-4; D gene uncertain. Germline-derived CDR1 and CDR2 are SEHNR and FQNEAQ (reference sequence). V gave up 5 bases and J gave up 5 bases, with 9 bases separating them. The CDR3 is 13 amino acids. CDR3 bases: TGTGCCAGCAGCACCGGGATGAATGAAAAACTGTTTTTT. This encodes CASSTGMNEKLFF.

The table lists this clone with a count of one. The chain uses TRBV7-3 and TRBJ2-5; the match to TRBD2 covers 7 bases. The CDR3 runs 15 residues. Germline V gene data show CDR1 as SGHTA and CDR2 as FQGTGA. The V gene end was trimmed by 2 bases and the J gene end by 3 bases; junction bases not matched to a gene: 6. CDR3 nucleotide sequence: TGTGCCAGCAGCTTAGGTCCTAGCGGCAAAGAGACCCAGTACTTC. Translated: CASSLGPSGKETQYF.

The chain couples TRBV14 to TRBJ2-5, with no clear D. Trimming took off 4 bases at V and 7 bases at J, with 7 bases between the two ends. CDR3 length: 11 residues. The germline V gene has CDR1 SGHDN and CDR2 FVKESK. CDR3 amino acids: CASSREGTQYF. CDR3 nucleotide sequence: TGTGCCAGCAGCCGGGAAGGGACCCAGTACTTC.

The V call is TRBV30, the J call TRBJ1-4; no firm D call. Germline-derived CDR1 and CDR2 are GTSNPN and SVGIG (reference sequence). V was trimmed by 0 bases and J by 1 base, leaving 9 bases between them. CDR3 length: 15 amino acids. The CDR3 DNA follows: TGTGCCTGGAGTGTGTCCCCGGGAACTAATGAAAAACTGTTTTTT. Translation: CAWSVSPGTNEKLFF.

V and J are TRBV12-5 and TRBJ2-6; weak D call: TRBD1 (5 bases). Germline V lookup: CDR1 LGHNT, CDR2 FRNRAP. V lost 5 bases to trimming and J lost 5 bases, with 22 bases between them. This CDR3 has 18 amino acids. CDR3 sequence (DNA): TGTGCTAGTGGTGTGGATCCTGCAGGACAAAGTCGGGCCAACGTCCTGACTTTC. The encoded protein is CASGVDPAGQSRANVLTF.